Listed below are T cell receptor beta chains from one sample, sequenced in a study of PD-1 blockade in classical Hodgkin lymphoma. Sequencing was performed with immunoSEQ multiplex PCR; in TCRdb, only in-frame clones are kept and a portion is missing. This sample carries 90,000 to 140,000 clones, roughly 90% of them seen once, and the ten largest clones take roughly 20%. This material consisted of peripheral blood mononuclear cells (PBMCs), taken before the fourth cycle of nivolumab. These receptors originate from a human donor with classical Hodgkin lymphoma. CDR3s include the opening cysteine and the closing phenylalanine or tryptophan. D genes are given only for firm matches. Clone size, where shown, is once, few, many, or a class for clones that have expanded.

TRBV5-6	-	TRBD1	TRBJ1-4	CASTEQGADNEKLFF	TGTGCCAGCACAGAACAGGGGGCGGATAATGAAAAACTGTTTTTT
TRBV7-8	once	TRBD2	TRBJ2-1	CASSSLAGGLDEQFF	TGTGCCAGCAGCTCACTAGCGGGAGGGCTCGATGAGCAGTTCTTC
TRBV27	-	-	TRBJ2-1	CASSLFLGLVNEQFF	TGTGCCAGCAGTTTATTTCTGGGGCTGGTCAATGAGCAGTTCTTC
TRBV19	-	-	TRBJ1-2	CASSSGLPYGYTF	TGTGCCAGTAGTTCGGGACTGCCCTATGGCTACACCTTC
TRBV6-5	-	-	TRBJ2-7	CASSYLPRHYEQYF	TGTGCCAGCAGTTATCTCCCCAGACACTACGAGCAGTACTTC
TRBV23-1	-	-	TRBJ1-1	CASSTLQQHTEAFF	TGCGCCAGCAGTACCCTACAGCAGCACACTGAAGCTTTCTTT
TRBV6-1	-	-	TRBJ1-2	CASSESHIYGYTF	TGTGCCAGCAGTGAATCGCACATCTATGGCTACACCTTC
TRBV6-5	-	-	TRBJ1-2	CASSHGPDLGYTF	TGTGCCAGCAGTCATGGACCGGATTTAGGCTACACCTTC
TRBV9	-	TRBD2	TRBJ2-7	CASSLDSSGNEQYF	TGTGCCAGCAGCCTTGACAGTAGCGGGAACGAGCAGTACTTC
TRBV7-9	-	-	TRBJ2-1	CASSFVRSVTEQFF	TGTGCCAGCAGCTTTGTTAGGTCGGTCACTGAGCAGTTCTTC
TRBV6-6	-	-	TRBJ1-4	CASSHPGGALGFF	TGTGCCAGCAGCCACCCCGGGGGTGCCCTAGGGTTTTTT
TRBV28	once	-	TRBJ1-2	CASTVTGAEGSYYGYTF	TGTGCCAGCACCGTGACCGGGGCAGAGGGGAGTTACTATGGCTACACCTTC
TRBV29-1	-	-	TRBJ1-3	CSVEDRNGNTIYF	TGCAGCGTTGAGGACAGAAATGGAAACACCATATATTTT
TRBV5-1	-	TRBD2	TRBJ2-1	CASSPGSLAGVNEQFF	TGCGCCAGCAGCCCCGGCAGTCTAGCGGGAGTAAATGAGCAGTTCTTC
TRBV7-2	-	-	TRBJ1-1	CASSDDGTNTEAFF	TGTGCCAGCAGCGACGACGGTACGAACACTGAAGCTTTCTTT
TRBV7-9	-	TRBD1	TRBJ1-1	CASSLEGQVGSEAFF	TGTGCCAGCAGCTTAGAGGGACAGGTTGGATCTGAAGCTTTCTTT
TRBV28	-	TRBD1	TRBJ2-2	CASSRQRGQGSTGELFF	TGTGCCAGCAGCCGTCAACGAGGACAGGGGAGCACCGGGGAGCTGTTTTTT
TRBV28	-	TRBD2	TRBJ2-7	CASSLPAGVREQYF	TGTGCCAGCAGTCTCCCAGCGGGAGTAAGGGAGCAGTACTTC
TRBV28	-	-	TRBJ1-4	CASSLRDGGIGEKLFF	TGTGCCAGCAGTTTACGGGATGGGGGCATAGGAGAAAAACTGTTTTTT
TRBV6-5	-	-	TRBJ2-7	CASSYSRAFPDEQYF	TGTGCCAGCAGTTACTCGAGGGCCTTCCCGGACGAGCAGTACTTC
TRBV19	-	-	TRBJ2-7	CASSMAGLAYEQYF	TGTGCCAGTAGTATGGCCGGGTTGGCCTACGAGCAGTACTTC
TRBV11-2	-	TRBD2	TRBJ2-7	CASSIGTILSYEQYF	TGTGCCAGCAGCATCGGGACTATTCTCTCCTACGAGCAGTACTTC
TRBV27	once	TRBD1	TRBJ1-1	CASSLGQANTEAFF	TGTGCCAGCAGTTTAGGACAGGCGAACACTGAAGCTTTCTTT
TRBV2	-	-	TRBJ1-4	CASSPNSRNEKLFF	TGTGCCAGCAGTCCAAACAGTCGTAATGAAAAACTGTTTTTT
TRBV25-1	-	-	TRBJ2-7	CASSEFELSYEQYF	TGTGCCAGCAGTGAATTCGAGCTCTCCTACGAGCAGTACTTC
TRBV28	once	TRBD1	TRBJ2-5	CASSPPGQRLGETQYF	TGTGCCAGCAGCCCACCGGGACAGCGCTTAGGAGAGACCCAGTACTTC
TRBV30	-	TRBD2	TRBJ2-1	CAWNPGLAVNEQFF	TGTGCCTGGAATCCGGGACTAGCGGTAAATGAGCAGTTCTTC
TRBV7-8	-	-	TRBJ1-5	CASSFTGGRNQPQHF	TGTGCCAGCAGCTTCACTGGGGGCCGCAATCAGCCCCAGCATTTT
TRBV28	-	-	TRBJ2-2	CASSEPSGSPSGGELFF	TGTGCCAGCAGTGAGCCTTCCGGGAGTCCTTCGGGCGGGGAGCTGTTTTTT
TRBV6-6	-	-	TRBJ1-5	CASSSPQGEGNQPQHF	TGTGCCAGCAGTTCGCCACAGGGAGAAGGCAATCAGCCCCAGCATTTT
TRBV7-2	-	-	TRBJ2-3	CASSLTRKDTQYF	TGTGCCAGCAGCTTGACTAGGAAAGATACGCAGTATTTT
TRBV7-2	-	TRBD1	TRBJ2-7	CASSLRSVRWDSSYEQYF	TGTGCCAGCAGCCTCCGCAGCGTTAGGTGGGACAGCTCCTACGAGCAGTACTTC
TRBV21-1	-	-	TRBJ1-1	CASSKAWDRETEAFF	TGTGCCAGCAGCAAAGCATGGGACAGGGAGACTGAAGCTTTCTTT